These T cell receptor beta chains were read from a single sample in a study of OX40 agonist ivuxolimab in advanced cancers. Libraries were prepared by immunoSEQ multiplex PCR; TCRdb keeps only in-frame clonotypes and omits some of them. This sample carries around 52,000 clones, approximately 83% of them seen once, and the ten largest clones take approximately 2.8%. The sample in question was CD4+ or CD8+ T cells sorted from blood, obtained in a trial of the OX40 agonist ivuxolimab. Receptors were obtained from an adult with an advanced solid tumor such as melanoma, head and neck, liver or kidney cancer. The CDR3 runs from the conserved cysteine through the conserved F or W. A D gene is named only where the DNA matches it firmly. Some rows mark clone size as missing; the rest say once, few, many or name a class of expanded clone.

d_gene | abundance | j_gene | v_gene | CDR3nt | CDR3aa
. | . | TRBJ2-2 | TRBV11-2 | TGTGCCAGCGGGCCAACACTGAACACCGGGGAGCTGTTTTTT | CASGPTLNTGELFF
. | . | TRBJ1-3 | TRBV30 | TGTGCCTGGAGCGGATCCGGACCGACAAGCGGCACCATATATTTT | CAWSGSGPTSGTIYF
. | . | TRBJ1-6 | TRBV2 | TGTGCCAGCAATATGGGGCTCTCCTATAATTCACCCCTCCACTTT | CASNMGLSYNSPLHF
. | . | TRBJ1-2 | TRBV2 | TGTGCCAGCAGTGTTTGGAACTATGGCTACACCTTC | CASSVWNYGYTF
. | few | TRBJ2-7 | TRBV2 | TGTGCCAGCAGGGCCGCGTGGGGGGAAACCTACGAGCAGTACTTC | CASRAAWGETYEQYF
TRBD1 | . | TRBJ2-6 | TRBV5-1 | TGCGCCAGCAAGACAGGGCCCGGCCAACGTGGAGCTTTC | CASKTGPGQRGAF
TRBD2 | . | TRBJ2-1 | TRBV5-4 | TGTGCCAGCAGCTTGGTGCCACCAGAGCGGGGTGAGCAGTTCTTC | CASSLVPPERGEQFF
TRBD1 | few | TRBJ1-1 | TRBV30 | TGTGCTTCGGACAGGGGTGCGTTCACTGAAGCTTTCTTT | CASDRGAFTEAFF
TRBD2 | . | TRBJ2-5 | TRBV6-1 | TGTGCCAGCGTACGGACTAGCGGGGAGACCCAGTACTTC | CASVRTSGETQYF
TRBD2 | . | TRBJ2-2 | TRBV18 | TGTGCCAGCTCACCACGGACTAGCGGGAGTGGAAACACCGGGGAGCTGTTTTTT | CASSPRTSGSGNTGELFF